This is a list of T cell receptor beta chains from one sample in a study of T cells expressing NK-cell markers. TCRdb reprocessed the 5' RACE reads and stores each CDR3 protein as one record, lacking DNA. Its clone listing holds tens of thousands of distinct CDR3 sequences. The sequencing input was blood T cells: a sorted CD56 or NKG2C T cell subset, CD4+ or CD8+ T cells, or bulk PBMC T cells (not recorded which). All receptors come from a woman aged 18 to 75 in good health. The CDR3 runs from the conserved cysteine through the conserved F or W. Some rows mark clone size as missing; the rest say once, few, many or name a class of expanded clone.

>TRBV9|TRBJ2-1|.
CASSGKDRVDNEQFF
>TRBV24-1|TRBJ2-1|.
CATSINGVAGVGSYNEQFF
>TRBV4-2|TRBJ2-1|.
CASSPRSDEQFF
>TRBV7-3|TRBJ2-3|.
CASSLFGTSESADTQYF
>TRBV29-1|TRBJ2-2|.
CSVDREDTGELFF
>TRBV10-2|TRBJ2-7|.
CASGAGTYEQYF
>TRBV7-6|TRBJ2-1|.
CASSLGGLVGEQFF
>TRBV27|TRBJ1-6|.
CASSFTSPGIAYNSPLHF
>TRBV29-1|TRBJ2-5|.
CSVERRYQGQETQYF
>TRBV5-1|TRBJ2-3|.
CASSPRDTRTDTQYF
>TRBV12-3/TRBV12-4|TRBJ1-2|.
CASSLGGGDGYTF
>TRBV5-4|TRBJ2-5|.
CASSRPSAKSQETQYF
>TRBV6-2/TRBV6-3|TRBJ2-5|.
CASSSSTETQYF
>TRBV5-1|TRBJ2-3|.
CASSLQTSTDTQYF
>TRBV7-6|TRBJ1-1|.
CASSLGDRQNTEAFF
>TRBV7-3|TRBJ1-1|.
CASSLNQNTEAFF
>TRBV7-8|TRBJ1-1|.
CASSLVSKGNTEAFF
>TRBV7-9|TRBJ1-2|.
CASSLAIESEDGYTF
>TRBV13|TRBJ1-4|.
CASSLSISGTANEKLFF
>TRBV5-6|TRBJ2-1|.
CASRQTSGSSYNEQFF
>TRBV15|TRBJ2-5|.
CATSRTGTSGDAYQETQYF
>TRBV10-3|TRBJ2-7|.
CAIRDIERAYEQYF
>TRBV20-1|TRBJ1-2|.
CSARLVGDDYGYTF
>TRBV6-6|TRBJ1-1|.
CASSYSGRAEAFF
>TRBV9|TRBJ2-2|.
CASSAHSGDTGELFF
>TRBV19|TRBJ2-7|.
CASIFLGGGRIVYEQYF
>TRBV12-3/TRBV12-4|TRBJ2-3|.
CASSLLLAQMGDTQYF
>TRBV18|TRBJ2-1|.
CASSPTSGISSYNEQFF
>TRBV20-1|TRBJ2-1|.
CSARMPRGLNEQFF
>TRBV15|TRBJ2-3|.
CATSVLGRAGDTQYF
>TRBV19|TRBJ2-7|.
CASSRVSSYEQYF
>TRBV3-1|TRBJ2-5|.
CASNPTSGGWETQYF
>TRBV25-1|TRBJ1-2|.
CASREDRGQNTF
>TRBV7-6|TRBJ2-1|.
CASSTLLLAGGPYNEQFF
>TRBV7-2|TRBJ2-5|.
CASSLPFGLSSSETQYF
>TRBV5-5|TRBJ2-7|.
CASSLEGHPRENQYF
>TRBV4-1|TRBJ2-2|medium-sized
CASSQEWGGGKTGELFF
>TRBV15|TRBJ2-1|.
CATSHYLYNEQFF
>TRBV11-1|TRBJ2-1|.
CASRGGRGSYNEQFF
>TRBV27|TRBJ2-7|.
CASSFQGRSYEQYF
>TRBV12-3/TRBV12-4|TRBJ2-7|.
CASSETGTSVGEQYF
>TRBV27|TRBJ2-1|.
CASSYSSGSAEQFF
>TRBV29-1|TRBJ1-1|.
CSVDGVLNTEAFF
>TRBV28|TRBJ2-7|.
CASLRDTSYEQYF
>TRBV5-1|TRBJ1-1|.
CASSPFGQGNTEAFF
>TRBV29-1|TRBJ2-5|.
CSVVLAGGPRQTQYF
>TRBV28|TRBJ2-7|.
CASGKQGWYEQYF